The clone carrying this T cell receptor beta chain has a handful of counts. This sample is part of a study of T-cell reconstitution after alpha-beta-depleted transplantation in children. A library of TCRbeta sequences, prepared with unique molecular identifiers, was generated. TCRdb ran MiXCR on the PCR reads and lists one entry per CDR3 protein. The table shows some 550,000 distinct CDR3 sequences, with around 19% occurring only once. The germline CDR1 and CDR2 sequences are SGHVS and FQNEAQ. This CDR3 is 14 amino acids long. Trimming removed 6 bases from V and 1 base from J, with 12 bases in between.

The origin of this receptor is a human donor who donated a stem cell graft to a child with acute lymphoblastic leukemia. The rearrangement uses TRBV7-8 and TRBJ1-1, with a weak D call TRBD1 (5 bases). Source: PBMCs from the stem cell graft donor, taken from the stem cell graft. DNA of the CDR3: TGTGCCAGCAGGCGACAGCGGGAGAACACTGAAGCTTTCTTT. This sequence encodes CASRRQRENTEAFF.